The 25 T cell receptor beta chains listed next were all sequenced from one sample in a study of blood T cells in healthy people across ages. Through a sample-barcoded 5' primer and a J-beta primer mix, a second PCR was run for roughly 7 to 12 cycles. TCRdb re-analysed the 5' RACE reads in MiXCR, keeping a single row per CDR3 protein. Here the sample spans about 640,000 distinct CDR3 sequences, around 54% being singletons. Material for sequencing was blood. These receptors all stem from a man between 60 and 70 years old in good health.

Only one count was recorded for this clonotype. The V gene is TRBV12-3 or TRBV12-4, the J gene TRBJ2-3; 7 positions match TRBD2. The ends lost 5 bases at V and 4 bases at J; junction bases unmatched: 12. The length of the CDR3 is 16 residues. Written as DNA, the CDR3 is TGTGCCAGCAGTCCACCCACGGGGCGGGGGTCAGATACGCAGTATTTT. It translates to CASSPPTGRGSDTQYF.

A few counts support this clonotype. This chain links TRBV6-5 with TRBJ2-1, with a weak D call TRBD1 (5 bases). The CDR3 has 13 residues. From germline, CDR1 is MNHEY and CDR2 SVGAGI. V was shortened by 6 bases and J by 2 bases, with 8 bases between the two germline ends. The CDR3 DNA follows: TGTGCCAGCAGCAGGGTCCCCTACAATGAGCAGTTCTTC. It encodes CASSRVPYNEQFF.

The chain has TRBV25-1 and TRBJ1-2; D gene unclear. Looked up from germline, CDR1 is MGHDK and CDR2 is SYGVNS. CDR3 size: 14 residues. The germline V and J ends were trimmed by 8 bases and 1 base, with 14 bases remaining between them. CDR3 nucleotide sequence: TGTGCCAGCGGCCCCGAGGGAGGTAACTATGGCTACACCTTC. Translation: CASGPEGGNYGYTF.

This chain uses TRBV7-9 with TRBJ1-2; TRBD1 is a possible D gene (5 bases). CDR1 and CDR2 (germline): SEHNR, FQNEAQ (reference sequence). Trimming took 4 bases from V and 4 from J, leaving 13 bases between them. The CDR3 is 14 amino acids. The CDR3 reads CASSSRVGLYGYTF. The CDR3 DNA sequence: TGTGCCAGCAGCTCCCGAGTGGGGCTCTATGGCTACACCTTC.

Of note for this clonotype: The junction shows a germline mismatch at one end, possibly a read error. The chain links TRBV5-1 to TRBJ2-3; D ambiguous. Germline CDR1 SGHRS, CDR2 YFSETQ. The CDR3 runs 13 residues. The CDR3 nucleotides are TGTGCCAGCAGTTCGACTAGCACAGATACGCAGTATTTT. Translation: CASSSTSTDTQYF.

This rearrangement joins TRBV7-2 to TRBJ2-4, with 14 bases identical to TRBD2. The tail of the sequence fits TRBJ2-5 better, so the J call may be wrong. The CDR3 covers 16 residues. Germline assignment: CDR1 SGHTA and CDR2 FQGNSA. CDR3 residues: CASSLVGTSGGETQYF. The DNA for the CDR3 is TGTGCCAGCAGCTTAGTTGGGACTAGCGGGGGAGAGACCCAGTACTTC.

This clonotype was counted only a few times. This chain links TRBV7-9 with TRBJ2-1, with TRBD1 matching over 8 bases. The CDR3 runs to 18 residues. Germline-derived CDR1 and CDR2 are SEHNR and FQNEAQ (reference sequence). Germline trimming cut 2 bases from V and 0 bases from J; bases unmatched to any gene: 9. CDR3 protein: CASSLSDRGIFSYNEQFF. For the CDR3, the DNA is TGTGCCAGCAGCTTATCCGACAGGGGAATCTTCTCCTACAATGAGCAGTTCTTC.

This clonotype was found many times. This chain links TRBV5-1 with TRBJ2-5; D perhaps matches TRBD1 (5 bases). Per the germline V gene, CDR1 is SGHRS and CDR2 is YFSETQ. The CDR3 has 15 amino acids. The ends were cut back, 4 bases at V and 5 bases at J, with 18 bases in the middle. As DNA, the CDR3 is TGCGCCAGCAGCCCGGACACGCGAAAGTATGAGACCCAGTACTTC. It encodes CASSPDTRKYETQYF.

The chain is built from TRBV3-1 and TRBJ2-7; 7 bases line up with TRBD1. The DNA end is more similar to TRBJ2-5, so the J call may be wrong. Germline V gene data show CDR1 as LGHDT and CDR2 as YNNKEL (reference sequence). This CDR3 region has 15 residues. CDR3 sequence reads: CASSRDSLSEETQYF. CDR3 DNA sequence: TGTGCCAGCAGCCGGGACAGCCTCTCGGAGGAGACCCAGTACTTC.

The chain carries TRBV12-3 or TRBV12-4 and TRBJ1-1; TRBD1 is a possible D gene (6 bases). With 2 bases removed from V and 1 base from J, the gap between germline ends came to 11 bases. The CDR3 contains 15 residues. In DNA form, the CDR3 reads TGTGCCAGCAGTTTATCAGGGGAGGGGAACACTGAAGCTTTCTTT. Protein sequence: CASSLSGEGNTEAFF.

J is TRBJ2-4 and V is TRBV7-9, with D possibly matching TRBD1 (5 bases). V was trimmed by 3 bases and J by 1 base, leaving 13 bases between them. CDR1 is SEHNR and CDR2 is FQNEAQ in the germline V gene (reference sequence). This CDR3 has 16 residues. The CDR3 spells CASSLYRGLAKNIQYF. The DNA of the CDR3 is TGTGCCAGCAGCTTGTATAGGGGTCTGGCCAAAAACATTCAGTACTTC.

This clonotype was seen only a few times. The chain's CDR3 is CSARPDSNEKLFF. The CDR3 nucleotides read TGCAGTGCTAGACCGGATTCTAATGAAAAACTGTTTTTT. This rearrangement joins TRBV20-1 to TRBJ1-4; D is unresolved. The CDR3 runs 13 residues. Deletions cut 2 bases from V and 3 bases from J, with 7 bases between. Germline CDR1 is DFQATT and CDR2 is SNEGSKA (reference sequence).

This clonotype was seen a single time. The V call is TRBV9, the J call TRBJ1-1; D gene unclear. CDR1 and CDR2 from the germline V gene are SGDLS and YYNGEE. Trimming cost V 0 bases and J 0 bases, with 6 bases left between them. CDR3 size: 14 residues. CDR3 sequence (DNA): TGTGCCAGCAGCGTAGCTGGGGTGAACACTGAAGCTTTCTTT. This codes for CASSVAGVNTEAFF.

This chain uses TRBV20-1 with TRBJ2-3; maybe TRBD2 (6 bases). This CDR3 comprises 13 residues. The germline CDR1 and CDR2 sequences are DFQATT and SNEGSKA (reference sequence). Trimming took 6 bases from V and 1 from J, leaving 11 bases between them. CDR3 bases: TGCAGTGCCCCCCCTAGCGGCACAGATACGCAGTATTTT. It codes for CSAPPSGTDTQYF.

The sample holds a few counts of this clonotype. The rearrangement joins TRBV6-5 to TRBJ2-7, with D possibly matching TRBD1 (5 bases). The CDR3 runs 14 residues. CDR1 and CDR2 from the germline V gene are MNHEY and SVGAGI. Trimming left V 7 bases short and J 4 bases short, with 17 bases between. CDR3 in amino acids: CASKRLRRTYEQYF. DNA of the CDR3: TGTGCCAGCAAACGACTTCGACGGACATACGAGCAGTACTTC.

The chain is built from TRBV11-2 and TRBJ2-2, with 13 bases matching TRBD2. Trimming at V came to 3 bases and at J to 5 bases, leaving 9 bases not matched to a gene. This CDR3 contains 18 residues. CDR1 SGHAT and CDR2 FQNNGV come from the germline V gene. The CDR3 DNA reads TGTGCCAGCAGCTTCGGACTAGCGGGGGCTAGGAGGACCGGGGAGCTGTTTTTT. Translated, it gives CASSFGLAGARRTGELFF. The whole variable domain, remainder taken from reference TRBV11-2 and TRBJ2-2, is EAGVAQSPRYKIIEKRQSVAFWCNPISGHATLYWYQQILGQGPKLLIQFQNNGVVDDSQLPKDRFSAERLKGVDSTLKIQPAKLEDSAVYLCASSFGLAGARRTGELFFGEGSRLTVL.

This chain connects TRBV12-3 or TRBV12-4 to TRBJ1-1; no firm D call. There are 15 residues in the CDR3. Trimming stripped 2 bases from V and 0 bases from J, with 10 bases between. The CDR3 region is CASSLFGGMNTEAFF. CDR3 coding DNA: TGTGCCAGCAGTTTATTTGGCGGCATGAACACTGAAGCTTTCTTT.

The chain links TRBV14 to TRBJ2-4; 10 positions agree with TRBD1. The J call may be faulty, since TRBJ2-5 better matches the DNA end. The CDR3 is 17 residues long. Germline-derived CDR1 and CDR2 are SGHDN and FVKESK. CDR3 protein: CASSQDRGTGVGETQYF. Written as DNA, the CDR3 is TGTGCCAGCAGCCAAGATAGAGGGACAGGGGTTGGAGAGACCCAGTACTTC.

This clonotype occurred a few times. The chain couples TRBV10-3 to TRBJ2-1; maybe TRBD1 (5 bases). Trimming removed 4 bases at V and 0 bases at J, with 19 bases between. In germline, CDR1 is ENHRY, CDR2 SYGVKD. This CDR3 is 18 amino acids long. The CDR3: CAISGTSLDGPSYNEQFF. The CDR3 coding sequence is TGTGCCATCAGTGGGACATCCCTGGATGGACCCTCCTACAATGAGCAGTTCTTC.

This chain connects TRBV7-2 to TRBJ2-3, with D unresolved. Trimming pared 5 bases from V and 2 bases from J, leaving 11 bases between. The germline CDR1 and CDR2 sequences are SGHTA and FQGNSA. The length of the CDR3 is 14 residues. CDR3 nucleotide sequence: TGTGCCAGCAGCGTAGGGTGGATCACAGATACGCAGTATTTT. It encodes CASSVGWITDTQYF.

J is TRBJ2-3 and V is TRBV15; possible D gene TRBD2, 7 bases. Germline V gene sequence: CDR1 LNHNV, CDR2 YYDKDF (reference sequence). The CDR3 spans 13 residues. V was trimmed by 6 bases and J by 6 bases, leaving 13 bases between them. The CDR3 loop is CATRRGGADTQYF. The CDR3 DNA reads as TGTGCCACCAGGAGGGGGGGGGCGGATACGCAGTATTTT.

The chain joins TRBV3-1 to TRBJ2-5; no clear D gene. CDR1 and CDR2 (germline): LGHDT, YNNKEL (reference sequence). The CDR3 extends over 15 amino acids. The V and J ends lost 1 base and 0 bases respectively, with 9 bases between them. The CDR3 spells CASSQARWDQETQYF. CDR3 sequence (DNA): TGTGCCAGCAGCCAAGCAAGATGGGACCAAGAGACCCAGTACTTC.

This clonotype was seen a few times. The chain links TRBV20-1 to TRBJ2-3; TRBD1 is a possible D gene (6 bases). CDR1 DFQATT and CDR2 SNEGSKA come from the germline V gene (reference sequence). V lost 1 base, J lost 5 bases, and 16 bases lay in between. The CDR3 length is 15 residues. As DNA, the CDR3 is TGCAGTGCTAGAGCCGACGGGGTCAGGGGAGATACGCAGTATTTT. Translated: CSARADGVRGDTQYF.

In this sample, this clonotype turned up a few times. The chain joins TRBV7-8 to TRBJ2-6; possibly TRBD1 for D (6 bases). The CDR3 is 16 amino acids. The ends were cut back, 5 bases at V and 0 bases at J, with 11 bases in the middle. Germline lookup yields CDR1 SGHVS and CDR2 FQNEAQ. The CDR3 reads CASSTGQLSGANVLTF. The DNA for the CDR3 is TGTGCCAGCAGCACCGGACAGCTCTCTGGGGCCAACGTCCTGACTTTC.

This clonotype was observed a single time. V gene TRBV27 combines with J gene TRBJ2-1, with 9 positions matching TRBD1. The CDR3 runs to 16 residues. CDR1 and CDR2 from the germline V gene are MNHEY and SMNVEV (reference sequence). With 4 bases clipped from V and 4 bases from J, the junction kept 8 bases outside the gene matches. The CDR3 bases are TGTGCCAGCAGTTCTCCGGGACAGGGTCCTTACAATGAGCAGTTCTTC. Translation: CASSSPGQGPYNEQFF.